The rows below give T cell receptor beta chains drawn from one sample of a study of PD-L1 blockade in urothelial cancer. Method: immunoSEQ multiplex PCR; TCRdb's copy keeps in-frame clones and lacks some. The sample records about 40,000 clones, 82% being singletons. The material sequenced was PBMCs, taken around atezolizumab (anti-PD-L1) treatment. The receptors come from a man aged 55 to 70 with urothelial cancer. CDR3s include the opening cysteine and the closing phenylalanine or tryptophan. The D gene is left open where the match is weak. Size tells how often a clone was seen (once, few, many) or the class of an expanded clone, and some rows leave it out.

cdr3_nt: TGTGCCAGCAGTTGGCGAGAGGATGGCTACACCTTC
cdr3_aa: CASSWREDGYTF
clone_size: -
v_call: TRBV28
j_call: TRBJ1-2
d_call: -

cdr3_nt: TGTGCCAGCAGCCCGGGACTAGCGGGTACCCAAGAGACCCAGTACTTC
cdr3_aa: CASSPGLAGTQETQYF
clone_size: -
v_call: TRBV7-3
j_call: TRBJ2-5
d_call: TRBD2

cdr3_nt: TGTGCCAGCAGCTTAGATCCAGGGGAACAGCCCCAGCATTTT
cdr3_aa: CASSLDPGEQPQHF
clone_size: -
v_call: TRBV11-2
j_call: TRBJ1-5
d_call: -

cdr3_nt: TGCGCCAGCCGACAGGGGATGAGCACAGATACGCAGTATTTT
cdr3_aa: CASRQGMSTDTQYF
clone_size: -
v_call: TRBV5-1
j_call: TRBJ2-3
d_call: TRBD1

cdr3_nt: TGTGCCAGCAGCCTACGGGGTGCAACTAATGAAAAACTGTTTTTT
cdr3_aa: CASSLRGATNEKLFF
clone_size: once
v_call: TRBV5-6
j_call: TRBJ1-4
d_call: -

cdr3_nt: TGCGCCAGCAGCCTAAGGACAGCAGCGGATCAGCCCCAGCATTTT
cdr3_aa: CASSLRTAADQPQHF
clone_size: -
v_call: TRBV4-1
j_call: TRBJ1-5
d_call: -

cdr3_nt: TGTGCCAGCAGTCCCGAGGGGCGGGGTGGGGATACGCAGTATTTT
cdr3_aa: CASSPEGRGGDTQYF
clone_size: -
v_call: TRBV6-5
j_call: TRBJ2-3
d_call: -

cdr3_nt: TGTGCCAGCAGTTTAGCAGGGTTGGTCACCGGGGAGCTGTTTTTT
cdr3_aa: CASSLAGLVTGELFF
clone_size: few
v_call: TRBV28
j_call: TRBJ2-2
d_call: -

cdr3_nt: TGTGCCAGCAGGAGGGTAAGAGAGCAAGAGACCCAGTACTTC
cdr3_aa: CASRRVREQETQYF
clone_size: -
v_call: TRBV6-1
j_call: TRBJ2-5
d_call: -

cdr3_nt: TGTGCCAGCAGCCCGGCAGGGGTGAACACTGAAGCTTTCTTT
cdr3_aa: CASSPAGVNTEAFF
clone_size: -
v_call: TRBV7-6
j_call: TRBJ1-1
d_call: -

cdr3_nt: TGTGCCAGCAGCGTCCGATTGTATCTAGTGACAGATACGCAGTATTTT
cdr3_aa: CASSVRLYLVTDTQYF
clone_size: -
v_call: TRBV7-2
j_call: TRBJ2-3
d_call: -

cdr3_nt: TGTGCCAGCAGCTTAGAGTACTATGGGAGCACACGCCAAGAGACCCAGTACTTC
cdr3_aa: CASSLEYYGSTRQETQYF
clone_size: -
v_call: TRBV7-8
j_call: TRBJ2-5
d_call: -